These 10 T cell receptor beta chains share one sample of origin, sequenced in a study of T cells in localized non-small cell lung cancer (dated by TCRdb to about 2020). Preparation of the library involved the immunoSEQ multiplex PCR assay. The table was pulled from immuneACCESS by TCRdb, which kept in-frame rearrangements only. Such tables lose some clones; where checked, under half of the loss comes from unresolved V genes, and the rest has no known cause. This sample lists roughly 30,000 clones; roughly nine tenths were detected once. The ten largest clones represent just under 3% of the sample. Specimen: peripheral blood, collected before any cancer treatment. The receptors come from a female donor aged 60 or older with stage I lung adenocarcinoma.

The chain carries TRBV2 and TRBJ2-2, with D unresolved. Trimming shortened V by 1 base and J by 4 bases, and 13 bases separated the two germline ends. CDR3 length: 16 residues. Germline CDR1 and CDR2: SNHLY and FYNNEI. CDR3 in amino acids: CASSEDSQALTGELFF. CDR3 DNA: TGTGCCAGCAGTGAAGATTCCCAGGCCCTCACCGGGGAGCTGTTTTTT.

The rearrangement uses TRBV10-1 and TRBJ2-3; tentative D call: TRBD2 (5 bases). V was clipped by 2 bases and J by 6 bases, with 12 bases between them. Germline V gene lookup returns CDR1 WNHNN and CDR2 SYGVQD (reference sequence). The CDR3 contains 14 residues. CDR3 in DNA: TGCGCCAGCAGTGAGGCTCGGACTGCCGATACGCAGTATTTT. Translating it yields CASSEARTADTQYF.

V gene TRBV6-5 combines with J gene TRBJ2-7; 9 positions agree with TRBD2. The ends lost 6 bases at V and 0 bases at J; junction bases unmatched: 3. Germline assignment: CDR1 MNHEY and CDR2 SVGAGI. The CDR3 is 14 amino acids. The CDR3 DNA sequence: TGTGCCAGCAGACCTAGCGGGACCTCCTACGAGCAGTACTTC. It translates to CASRPSGTSYEQYF.

The CDR3 loop is CASSLGTGEFYEQYF. CDR3 nucleotide sequence: TGTGCCAGCAGCTTAGGGACAGGGGAATTCTACGAGCAGTACTTC. The rearrangement uses TRBV7-8 and TRBJ2-7; 9 bases map to TRBD1. In germline, CDR1 is SGHVS, CDR2 FQNEAQ. Germline trimming cut 1 base from V and 3 bases from J; bases unmatched to any gene: 4. This CDR3 is 15 amino acids long.

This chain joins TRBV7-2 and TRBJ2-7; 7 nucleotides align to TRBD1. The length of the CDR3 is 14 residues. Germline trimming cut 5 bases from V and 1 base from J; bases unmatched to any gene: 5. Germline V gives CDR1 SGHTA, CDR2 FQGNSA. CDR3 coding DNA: TGTGCCAGCAGCCGCACAGGGGAATCCTACGAGCAGTACTTC. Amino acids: CASSRTGESYEQYF. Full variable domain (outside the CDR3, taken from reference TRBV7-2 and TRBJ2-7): GAGVSQSPSNKVTEKGKDVELRCDPISGHTALYWYRQSLGQGLEFLIYFQGNSAPDKSGLPSDRFSAERTGGSVSTLTIQRTQQEDSAVYLCASSRTGESYEQYFGPGTRLTVT.

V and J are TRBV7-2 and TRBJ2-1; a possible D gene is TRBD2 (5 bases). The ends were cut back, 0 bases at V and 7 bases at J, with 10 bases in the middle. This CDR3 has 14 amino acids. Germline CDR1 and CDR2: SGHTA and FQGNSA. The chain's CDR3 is CASSLAGVGNEQFF. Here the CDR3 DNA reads TGTGCCAGCAGCTTAGCGGGAGTGGGAAATGAGCAGTTCTTC.

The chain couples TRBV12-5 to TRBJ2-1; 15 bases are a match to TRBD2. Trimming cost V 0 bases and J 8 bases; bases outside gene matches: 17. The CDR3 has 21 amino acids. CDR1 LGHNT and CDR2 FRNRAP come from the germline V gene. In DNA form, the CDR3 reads TGTGCTAGTGGTTTGGTTACCCTACCGGGACTAGCGGGAGGACACAGGTATGAGCAGTTCTTC. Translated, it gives CASGLVTLPGLAGGHRYEQFF. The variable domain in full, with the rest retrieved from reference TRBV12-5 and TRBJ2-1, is DARVTQTPRHKVTEMGQEVTMRCQPILGHNTVFWYRQTMMQGLELLAYFRNRAPLDDSGMPKDRFSAEMPDATLATLKIQPSEPRDSAVYFCASGLVTLPGLAGGHRYEQFFGPGTRLTVL.

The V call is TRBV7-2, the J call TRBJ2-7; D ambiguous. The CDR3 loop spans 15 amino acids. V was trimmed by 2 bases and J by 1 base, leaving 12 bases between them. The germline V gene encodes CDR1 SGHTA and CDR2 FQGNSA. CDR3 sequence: CASSLSWKKSYEQYF. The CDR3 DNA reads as TGTGCCAGCAGCTTAAGTTGGAAAAAATCCTACGAGCAGTACTTC. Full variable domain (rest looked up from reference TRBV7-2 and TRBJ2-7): GAGVSQSPSNKVTEKGKDVELRCDPISGHTALYWYRQSLGQGLEFLIYFQGNSAPDKSGLPSDRFSAERTGGSVSTLTIQRTQQEDSAVYLCASSLSWKKSYEQYFGPGTRLTVT.

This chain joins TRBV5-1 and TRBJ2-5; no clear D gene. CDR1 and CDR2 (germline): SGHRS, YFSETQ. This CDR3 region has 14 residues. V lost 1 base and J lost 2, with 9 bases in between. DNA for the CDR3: TGCGCCAGCAGCTTGAAGGGTACTCAAGAGACCCAGTACTTC. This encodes CASSLKGTQETQYF.

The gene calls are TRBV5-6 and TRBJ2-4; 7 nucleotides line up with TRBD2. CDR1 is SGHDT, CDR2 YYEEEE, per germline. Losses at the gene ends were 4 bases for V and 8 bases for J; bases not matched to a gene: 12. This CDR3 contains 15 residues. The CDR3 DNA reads TGTGCCAGCAGCATATCTAGCGGTTTGGGGGACATTCAGTACTTC. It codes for CASSISSGLGDIQYF.